This TCR beta chain was captured in a study of OX40 agonist ivuxolimab in advanced cancers. In the study overall: An agonistic human IgG2 monoclonal antibody against OX40 (CD134) was given. Hepatocellular carcinoma, melanoma, renal cell or head and neck cancer was diagnosed in the dose-escalation patients.

About this clone: Its target is not known.

Profiled with immunoSEQ multiplex PCR; TCRdb holds only in-frame clones, not every one. Found here are 11,000 or so clones, around 80% of them singletons; the top ten hold roughly 10%. At cycle 4 day 1, cycle 7 day 1, and baseline, blood was sampled. The CDR3 extends over 11 amino acids. Germline V gives CDR1 MGHRA, CDR2 YSYEKL. The V and J ends lost 6 bases and 4 bases respectively, with 6 bases between them. Findings of the study overall: Partial responders dosed at 0.1-3.0 mg/kg displayed clonal expansion ranking among the lowest.

The source is an adult with an advanced solid tumor such as melanoma, head and neck, liver or kidney cancer. The specimen was CD4+ or CD8+ T cells sorted from blood, collected in a trial of the OX40 agonist ivuxolimab. This chain links TRBV4-1 with TRBJ1-1; D ambiguous. The CDR3, as DNA: TGCGCCAGCAGGTGGGGCACTGAAGCTTTCTTT. Its translation: CASRWGTEAFF.